This T cell receptor (beta chain) is drawn from a study of molecular identifiers for immune sequencing clone quantification. TCRdb reprocessed the PCR reads via MiXCR and lists one record per CDR3 protein. The data contain 460,000 or so distinct CDR3 sequences, about 21% of them singletons. This clonotype was seen only a few times. V dropped 6 bases and J dropped 4; count of bases not matched to a gene: 6. There are 14 residues in the CDR3. Germline CDR1 and CDR2: MRHNA and SNTAGT. Sorting captured naive CD8 T cells as CD8+CD4-CCR7+CD45RA+. The sample was naive CD8+ T cells from blood, with Jurkat cell RNA spiked in. Subset meaning: FACS-sorted CD8+CD4-CCR7+CD45RA+ naive T cells. The rearrangement uses TRBV6-4 and TRBJ2-1; 7 bases match TRBD1. This TCR was recovered from a human donor in good health. Some libraries in this study had Jurkat cell RNA spiked in. CDR3 DNA: TGTGCCAGCAGGAGGGACAGAGATTACAATGAGCAGTTCTTC. It is translated as CASRRDRDYNEQFF.